This TCR beta chain was captured in a study of blood T cell repertoires in COVID-19. CDR3 length: 15 residues. Germline lookup yields CDR1 SGHRS and CDR2 YFSETQ. V gave up 6 bases and J gave up 5 bases; unmatched junction bases: 12. Generated by immunoSEQ multiplex PCR, the TCRdb table keeps only in-frame clones and is missing some. The top ten clones hold less than 7.5% of a sample with roughly 75,000 clones, approximately 86% of them seen once. The specimen was peripheral blood. The sequence derives from a man of 80 years or more with COVID-19, enrolled during active disease. The J gene is TRBJ1-1, the V gene TRBV5-1; TRBD1 aligns across 8 bases. Here the CDR3 reads CASTPLQGVGTEAFF. In DNA form, the CDR3 reads TGCGCCAGCACCCCCTTACAGGGGGTTGGTACTGAAGCTTTCTTT.